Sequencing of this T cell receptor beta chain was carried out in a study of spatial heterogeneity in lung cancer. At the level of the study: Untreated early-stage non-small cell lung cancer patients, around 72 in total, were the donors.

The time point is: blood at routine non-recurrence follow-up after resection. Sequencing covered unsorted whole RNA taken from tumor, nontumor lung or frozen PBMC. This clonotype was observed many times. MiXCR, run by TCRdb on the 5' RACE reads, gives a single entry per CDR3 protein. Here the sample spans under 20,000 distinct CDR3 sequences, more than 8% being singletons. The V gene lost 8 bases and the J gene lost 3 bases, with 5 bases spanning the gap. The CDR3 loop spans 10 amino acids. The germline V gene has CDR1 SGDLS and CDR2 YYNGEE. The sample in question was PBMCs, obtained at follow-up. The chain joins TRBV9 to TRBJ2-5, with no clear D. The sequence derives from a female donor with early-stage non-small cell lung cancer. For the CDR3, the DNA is TGTGCCAGAGTGGAAGAGACCCAGTACTTC. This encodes CARVEETQYF.